These T cell receptor beta chains were read from a single sample in a study of neoadjuvant anti-PD-1 for oral cavity cancer. Here immunoSEQ multiplex PCR was the method, and the copy in TCRdb shows in-frame clones only, minus some. This table has 84,000 or so clones, more than 80% appearing once. The sequenced sample was PBMCs, obtained before nivolumab (anti-PD-1) treatment. These receptors were collected from a person aged 35-79 years with oral cavity squamous cell carcinoma. The CDR3 runs from the conserved cysteine through the conserved F or W. D genes are given only for firm matches. The listing skips clone size in some rows; elsewhere it reads once, few, many or a size class.

j_call: TRBJ2-2
v_call: TRBV7-8
clone_size: NA
d_call: NA
cdr3_aa: CASSPVGVGGELFF
cdr3_nt: TGTGCCAGCAGCCCGGTCGGCGTCGGCGGGGAGCTGTTTTTT

j_call: TRBJ2-1
v_call: TRBV9
clone_size: once
d_call: NA
cdr3_aa: CASSTTRGGSWDEQFF
cdr3_nt: TGTGCCAGCAGCACTACTCGAGGGGGTTCTTGGGATGAGCAGTTCTTC

j_call: TRBJ1-5
v_call: TRBV19
clone_size: few
d_call: NA
cdr3_aa: CASSIQQGNQPQHF
cdr3_nt: TGTGCCAGTAGTATACAACAGGGAAATCAGCCCCAGCATTTT

j_call: TRBJ2-4
v_call: TRBV7-9
clone_size: NA
d_call: NA
cdr3_aa: CASSPQGDKNIQYF
cdr3_nt: TGTGCCAGCAGCCCCCAGGGAGACAAAAACATTCAGTACTTC

j_call: TRBJ1-1
v_call: TRBV5-6
clone_size: once
d_call: NA
cdr3_aa: CASSQGPGNTEAFF
cdr3_nt: TGTGCCAGCAGCCAAGGACCGGGGAACACTGAAGCTTTCTTT

j_call: TRBJ2-3
v_call: TRBV5-1
clone_size: NA
d_call: NA
cdr3_aa: CASSLEEVTDTQYF
cdr3_nt: TGCGCCAGCAGCTTGGAAGAGGTCACAGATACGCAGTATTTT

j_call: TRBJ2-2
v_call: TRBV5-1
clone_size: NA
d_call: NA
cdr3_aa: CASSPQGVNTGELFF
cdr3_nt: TGCGCCAGCAGCCCCCAAGGAGTGAACACCGGGGAGCTGTTTTTT

j_call: TRBJ2-3
v_call: TRBV10-3
clone_size: NA
d_call: NA
cdr3_aa: CAIGPGVPDTQYF
cdr3_nt: TGTGCCATCGGGCCCGGAGTCCCTGATACGCAGTATTTT

j_call: TRBJ1-5
v_call: TRBV6-5
clone_size: NA
d_call: TRBD1
cdr3_aa: CASKIDRGGNQPQHF
cdr3_nt: TGTGCCAGCAAAATTGACAGGGGTGGCAATCAGCCCCAGCATTTT

j_call: TRBJ1-1
v_call: TRBV5-1
clone_size: NA
d_call: NA
cdr3_aa: CASSLAQENTEAFF
cdr3_nt: TGCGCCAGCAGCTTGGCACAGGAGAACACTGAAGCTTTCTTT

j_call: TRBJ2-1
v_call: TRBV4-2
clone_size: NA
d_call: NA
cdr3_aa: CASSQEIVGNEQFF
cdr3_nt: TGTGCCAGCAGCCAAGAGATTGTAGGCAATGAGCAGTTCTTC

j_call: TRBJ1-2
v_call: TRBV5-6
clone_size: NA
d_call: NA
cdr3_aa: CASSLYGGAYGYTF
cdr3_nt: TGTGCCAGCAGCTTGTATGGAGGGGCCTATGGCTACACCTTC

j_call: TRBJ2-2
v_call: TRBV6-1
clone_size: once
d_call: NA
cdr3_aa: CASSIQANTGELFF
cdr3_nt: TGTGCCAGCAGCATACAGGCGAACACCGGGGAGCTGTTTTTT

j_call: TRBJ1-1
v_call: TRBV20-1
clone_size: NA
d_call: NA
cdr3_aa: CSAYSNTEAFF
cdr3_nt: TGCAGTGCCTATTCGAACACTGAAGCTTTCTTT

j_call: TRBJ2-7
v_call: TRBV7-9
clone_size: NA
d_call: NA
cdr3_aa: CASSSLTSYEQYF
cdr3_nt: TGTGCCAGCAGCTCCCTTACGTCCTACGAGCAGTACTTC

j_call: TRBJ2-7
v_call: TRBV7-8
clone_size: NA
d_call: TRBD2
cdr3_aa: CASSFGGGRAGYEQYF
cdr3_nt: TGTGCCAGCAGCTTCGGCGGCGGGAGGGCCGGGTACGAGCAGTACTTC

j_call: TRBJ2-1
v_call: TRBV5-4
clone_size: NA
d_call: NA
cdr3_aa: CASSLASRDEQFF
cdr3_nt: TGTGCCAGCAGCTTGGCAAGTCGCGATGAGCAGTTCTTC

j_call: TRBJ2-3
v_call: TRBV30
clone_size: NA
d_call: NA
cdr3_aa: CAWSPGRLGTDTQYF
cdr3_nt: TGTGCCTGGAGTCCTGGGAGATTAGGCACAGATACGCAGTATTTT

j_call: TRBJ1-1
v_call: TRBV2
clone_size: NA
d_call: NA
cdr3_aa: CASRRAGEAYTEAFF
cdr3_nt: TGTGCCAGCAGGCGGGCAGGGGAGGCGTACACTGAAGCTTTCTTT

j_call: TRBJ2-2
v_call: TRBV6-1
clone_size: NA
d_call: NA
cdr3_aa: CASSEGVGGELFF
cdr3_nt: TGTGCCAGCAGTGAGGGGGTGGGCGGGGAGCTGTTTTTT

j_call: TRBJ2-2
v_call: TRBV30
clone_size: NA
d_call: NA
cdr3_aa: CAWSKAVNTGELFF
cdr3_nt: TGTGCCTGGAGCAAAGCGGTTAACACCGGGGAGCTGTTTTTT

j_call: TRBJ2-5
v_call: TRBV7-9
clone_size: NA
d_call: TRBD2
cdr3_aa: CASSQNSGIRETQYF
cdr3_nt: TGTGCCAGCAGCCAAAATAGCGGGATTCGGGAGACCCAGTACTTC

j_call: TRBJ2-5
v_call: TRBV18
clone_size: NA
d_call: TRBD1
cdr3_aa: CASSPFDGQGAKTQYF
cdr3_nt: TGTGCCAGCTCACCCTTCGACGGACAGGGGGCAAAGACCCAGTACTTC

j_call: TRBJ2-7
v_call: TRBV6-5
clone_size: few
d_call: NA
cdr3_aa: CASRKDYEQYF
cdr3_nt: TGTGCCAGCAGAAAGGACTACGAGCAGTACTTC

j_call: TRBJ1-5
v_call: TRBV19
clone_size: NA
d_call: NA
cdr3_aa: CASSRQIQSSRPQHF
cdr3_nt: TGTGCCAGTAGTAGGCAGATCCAGAGCTCCCGGCCCCAGCATTTT

j_call: TRBJ2-1
v_call: TRBV9
clone_size: NA
d_call: NA
cdr3_aa: CASSAMEGRITNEQFF
cdr3_nt: TGTGCCAGCAGCGCAATGGAGGGCCGAATTACGAATGAGCAGTTCTTC

j_call: TRBJ1-2
v_call: TRBV6-5
clone_size: few
d_call: NA
cdr3_aa: CATTRGDYGYTF
cdr3_nt: TGTGCCACAACTCGGGGTGACTATGGCTACACCTTC

j_call: TRBJ2-1
v_call: TRBV7-9
clone_size: NA
d_call: TRBD2
cdr3_aa: CASSPGLAGGEQFF
cdr3_nt: TGTGCCAGCAGCCCCGGGCTAGCGGGAGGCGAGCAGTTCTTC

j_call: TRBJ1-1
v_call: TRBV25-1
clone_size: NA
d_call: NA
cdr3_aa: CASSDRLTANTEAFF
cdr3_nt: TGTGCCAGCAGCGACCGGTTGACAGCGAACACTGAAGCTTTCTTT

j_call: TRBJ2-3
v_call: TRBV5-4
clone_size: once
d_call: TRBD2
cdr3_aa: CASREGTSGGPDTQYF
cdr3_nt: TGTGCCAGCAGGGAAGGGACTAGCGGAGGTCCAGATACGCAGTATTTT

j_call: TRBJ1-2
v_call: TRBV5-8
clone_size: NA
d_call: TRBD1
cdr3_aa: CASSGGTGELYGYTF
cdr3_nt: TGTGCCAGCAGCGGAGGGACAGGGGAGCTCTATGGCTACACCTTC